Shown below are 25 T cell receptor beta chains from a single sample sequenced in a study of blood T cell repertoires in COVID-19. TCRdb keeps only in-frame clones here, not all; method: immunoSEQ multiplex PCR. The sample contains approximately 200,000 clones, more than 65% of which appear only once. Sequencing input: peripheral blood. The receptor source for this set is a woman in her twenties or thirties who had recovered from COVID-19.

This clone was recorded only once. The chain employs TRBV19 and TRBJ2-1; tentative D call: TRBD2 (5 bases). Germline V gene data show CDR1 as LNHDA and CDR2 as SQIVND (reference sequence). V gave up 2 bases and J gave up 0 bases, with 11 bases separating them. The CDR3 extends over 16 amino acids. CDR3 loop: CASSIRAGPSYNEQFF. The DNA for the CDR3 is TGTGCCAGTAGTATACGGGCGGGCCCCTCCTACAATGAGCAGTTCTTC.

This chain links TRBV4-2 with TRBJ1-2, with 8 bases aligning to TRBD1. The V gene end was trimmed by 4 bases and the J gene end by 8 bases; junction bases not matched to a gene: 24. The CDR3 covers 19 residues. In germline, CDR1 is LGHNA, CDR2 YNFKEQ. CDR3 nucleotide sequence: TGTGCCAGCAGCCCACTCCCCCGGGGACAGGTTCCAATTCTACGGGGCTACACCTTC. Its protein is CASSPLPRGQVPILRGYTF.

This chain links TRBV30 with TRBJ2-7; tentative D call: TRBD2 (6 bases). There are 13 residues in the CDR3. The germline gives CDR1 GTSNPN, CDR2 SVGIG (reference sequence). The V gene lost 1 base and the J gene lost 6 bases, with 13 bases spanning the gap. The CDR3 loop reads CAWSDAGRLEQYF. CDR3 bases: TGTGCCTGGAGTGATGCGGGGAGGCTCGAGCAGTACTTC.

The chain links TRBV5-4 to TRBJ2-7; 7 bases map to TRBD1. V lost 0 bases and J lost 8; bases outside the gene matches: 8. The germline V gene has CDR1 SGHNT and CDR2 YYREEE (reference sequence). The CDR3 spans 14 residues. CDR3 coding DNA: TGTGCCAGCAGCTTGGCAAGGGGGCGAGCAAAGCAGTACTTC. Encoded protein: CASSLARGRAKQYF.

This chain links TRBV7-9 with TRBJ2-7; the match to TRBD1 covers 7 bases. Germline CDR1 SEHNR, CDR2 FQNEAQ (reference sequence). Trimming removed 5 bases from V and 6 bases from J; junction bases left unmatched: 13. The CDR3 runs to 15 residues. The CDR3 loop reads CASSEQTGIEIEQYF. The CDR3 DNA sequence: TGTGCCAGCAGCGAACAGACAGGGATCGAGATCGAGCAGTACTTC.

The chain joins TRBV9 to TRBJ1-4; D is unresolved. The CDR3 has 15 residues. Deletions cut 2 bases from V and 4 bases from J, with 12 bases between. CDR1 and CDR2 from the germline V gene are SGDLS and YYNGEE. The CDR3 nucleotides read TGTGCCAGCAGCGTGGGAGATCCTGGTAATGAAAAACTGTTTTTT. Translated, it gives CASSVGDPGNEKLFF.

The V and J genes are TRBV5-1 and TRBJ1-1; D gene ambiguous. The CDR3 runs 13 residues. The V and J ends lost 2 bases and 6 bases respectively, with 11 bases between them. Per the germline V gene, CDR1 is SGHRS and CDR2 is YFSETQ. CDR3 residues: CASSFEGVPEAFF. The CDR3 DNA sequence: TGCGCCAGCAGCTTTGAGGGAGTCCCTGAAGCTTTCTTT. Filled out from reference TRBV5-1 and TRBJ1-1, the complete variable domain reads KAGVTQTPRYLIKTRGQQVTLSCSPISGHRSVSWYQQTPGQGLQFLFEYFSETQRNKGNFPGRFSGRQFSNSRSEMNVSTLELGDSALYLCASSFEGVPEAFFGQGTRLTVV.

This chain connects TRBV9 to TRBJ2-7; 10 positions agree with TRBD2. This CDR3 has 16 residues. J lost 3 bases, V lost 4 bases, and 10 bases had no gene match. The germline V gene has CDR1 SGDLS and CDR2 YYNGEE. CDR3 sequence reads: CASSLEGGLAVYEQYF. CDR3 DNA sequence: TGTGCCAGCAGCCTCGAGGGCGGACTAGCGGTCTACGAGCAGTACTTC.

The chain has TRBV11-1 and TRBJ2-7, with D possibly matching TRBD2 (6 bases). CDR3 length: 14 amino acids. Looked up from germline, CDR1 is SGHAT and CDR2 is FQDESV (reference sequence). V was trimmed by 3 bases and J by 2 bases, leaving 11 bases between them. The CDR3 nucleotides are TGTGCCAGCAGCTTGGGGGGTTCCCCCTACGAGCAGTACTTC. Its protein is CASSLGGSPYEQYF.

The V gene is TRBV6-1, the J gene TRBJ1-1; no firm D call. This CDR3 is 11 amino acids long. Germline CDR1 MNHNS, CDR2 SASEGT. V shed 2 bases and J shed 10 bases, with 8 bases lying between them. DNA for the CDR3: TGTGCCAGCAGTGAAATGGGGAGAGCTTTCTTT. Amino acid sequence: CASSEMGRAFF.

In DNA, the CDR3 is TGTGCCAGCAGTGGACTCGAAGGACTGTTTTTT. It translates to CASSGLEGLFF. This chain joins TRBV28 and TRBJ1-4; the D is unclear. This CDR3 is 11 amino acids long. The V gene's germline CDR1 is MDHEN and CDR2 SYDVKM. The germline V and J ends were trimmed by 5 bases and 13 bases, with 11 bases remaining between them.

The rearrangement uses TRBV27 and TRBJ2-3; D gene ambiguous. Trimming took 6 bases from V and 1 from J, leaving 17 bases between them. Germline V gene sequence: CDR1 MNHEY, CDR2 SMNVEV (reference sequence). This CDR3 comprises 16 residues. The CDR3 region has the DNA TGTGCCAGCAGACCCCTTGACACCTACGGCACAGATACGCAGTATTTT. The encoded protein is CASRPLDTYGTDTQYF.

The genes are TRBV28 and TRBJ1-2; D perhaps matches TRBD1 (5 bases). Germline CDR1 is MDHEN and CDR2 is SYDVKM. The CDR3 is made up of 13 amino acids. The V and J ends lost 3 bases and 8 bases respectively, with 13 bases between them. CDR3 sequence (DNA): TGTGCCAGCAGTTTGACAGTTTCTGGCGGCTACACCTTC. It encodes CASSLTVSGGYTF.

The J gene is TRBJ2-7, the V gene TRBV5-4; 10 bases are shared with TRBD2. V was clipped by 1 base and J by 5 bases; unmatched bases: 9. The CDR3 is made up of 16 amino acids. Germline CDR1 and CDR2: SGHNT and YYREEE (reference sequence). The CDR3: CASSLKAGGPVDEQYF. CDR3 nucleotide sequence: TGTGCCAGCAGCTTGAAAGCGGGAGGGCCGGTGGACGAGCAGTACTTC. Variable domain in full (rest from reference TRBV5-4 and TRBJ2-7): ETGVTQSPTHLIKTRGQQVTLRCSSQSGHNTVSWYQQALGQGPQFIFQYYREEENGRGNFPPRFSGLQFPNYSSELNVNALELDDSALYLCASSLKAGGPVDEQYFGPGTRLTVT.

The rearrangement joins TRBV29-1 to TRBJ2-3; TRBD2 matches at 9 bases. With V trimmed by 4 bases and J by 2 bases, 19 bases remained unmatched. Germline loops: CDR1 SQVTM, CDR2 ANQGSEA. There are 19 residues in the CDR3. The CDR3 nucleotides read TGCAGCGTTGTCTCCACAGTAAGAGAGCGGGAGGCGGACACAGATACGCAGTATTTT. It encodes CSVVSTVREREADTDTQYF.

This rearrangement joins TRBV10-2 to TRBJ1-5, with D unclear. This CDR3 region has 15 residues. Germline V lookup: CDR1 WSHSY, CDR2 SAAADI. V was shortened by 5 bases and J by 0 bases, with 11 bases between the two germline ends. CDR3 DNA: TGCGCCAGCAGTCGGACTGAGTATAGCAATCAGCCCCAGCATTTT. It is translated as CASSRTEYSNQPQHF.

This chain connects TRBV10-2 to TRBJ1-2; D is uncertain. The ends were cut back, 0 bases at V and 4 bases at J, with 9 bases in the middle. The CDR3 spans 14 residues. Looked up from germline, CDR1 is WSHSY and CDR2 is SAAADI. Written as DNA, the CDR3 is TGCGCCAGCAGTGAGTCGAGGACTAGCTATGGCTACACCTTC. Protein sequence: CASSESRTSYGYTF.

The chain recombines TRBV7-2 with TRBJ2-1; 10 positions agree with TRBD1. This CDR3 is built from 15 residues. Trimming removed 4 bases from V and 7 bases from J; junction bases left unmatched: 7. CDR1 is SGHTA, CDR2 FQGNSA, per germline. The CDR3 sequence: CASSWGTGAVNEQFF. The CDR3 DNA is TGTGCCAGCAGCTGGGGGACAGGGGCGGTGAATGAGCAGTTCTTC.

This rearrangement joins TRBV19 to TRBJ1-2, with D uncertain. CDR1 and CDR2 (germline): LNHDA, SQIVND (reference sequence). V was trimmed by 4 bases and J by 5 bases, leaving 11 bases between them. The CDR3 has 13 residues. CDR3: CASSTGIEYGYTF. CDR3 nucleotide sequence: TGTGCCAGTAGTACGGGGATTGAGTATGGCTACACCTTC.

This chain joins TRBV5-6 and TRBJ2-3; D is perhaps TRBD1 (8 bases). CDR1 SGHDT and CDR2 YYEEEE come from the germline V gene. The CDR3 runs to 16 residues. With 0 bases removed from V and 5 bases from J, the gap between germline ends came to 16 bases. The CDR3 loop reads CASSLGPTGEGDTQYF. The CDR3 bases are TGTGCCAGCAGCTTGGGGCCGACAGGGGAGGGAGATACGCAGTATTTT.

The J gene is TRBJ2-7, the V gene TRBV5-6; possible D gene TRBD1, 5 bases. The CDR3 totals 14 residues. Germline assignment: CDR1 SGHDT and CDR2 YYEEEE. Trimming removed 5 bases from V and 0 bases from J, with 12 bases in between. CDR3 coding DNA: TGTGCCAGCAGTCGGCGACAGTACTCCTACGAGCAGTACTTC. Protein product: CASSRRQYSYEQYF.

This clone occurred a few times. The J gene is TRBJ1-1, the V gene TRBV5-1; D uncertain. V was cut by 3 bases and J by 1 base, with 10 bases left in between. Germline V gene data show CDR1 as SGHRS and CDR2 as YFSETQ. The CDR3 is made up of 14 amino acids. The CDR3 is CASSSGIPNTEAFF. The CDR3 coding sequence is TGCGCCAGCAGCTCCGGGATCCCGAACACTGAAGCTTTCTTT.

This clone appeared a few times. The CDR3 sequence: CASSTPLQGAGETQYF. Written as DNA, the CDR3 is TGTGCCAGTAGTACCCCTCTACAGGGGGCAGGGGAGACCCAGTACTTC. The genes are TRBV19 and TRBJ2-5; TRBD1 matches at 9 bases. Germline lookup yields CDR1 LNHDA and CDR2 SQIVND (reference sequence). The V gene end was trimmed by 4 bases and the J gene end by 5 bases; junction bases not matched to a gene: 11. The CDR3 covers 16 residues.

The chain combines TRBV11-1 with TRBJ2-1; 10 bases align to TRBD2. V gave up 4 bases and J gave up 9 bases; unmatched junction bases: 6. Per the germline V gene, CDR1 is SGHAT and CDR2 is FQDESV (reference sequence). The CDR3 sequence is 14 residues long. This chain's CDR3 is CASSSLAGASEQFF. CDR3 nucleotide sequence: TGTGCCAGCAGCTCCCTAGCGGGAGCGAGTGAGCAGTTCTTC. The variable domain in full, with the rest retrieved from reference TRBV11-1 and TRBJ2-1, is EAEVAQSPRYKITEKSQAVAFWCDPISGHATLYWYRQILGQGPELLVQFQDESVVDDSQLPKDRFSAERLKGVDSTLKIQPAELGDSAMYLCASSSLAGASEQFFGPGTRLTVL.

The V gene is TRBV13, the J gene TRBJ2-1; possibly TRBD2 for D (6 bases). CDR1 PRHDT and CDR2 FYEKMQ come from the germline V gene (reference sequence). The CDR3 totals 13 residues. Trimming shortened V by 5 bases and J by 8 bases, and 13 bases separated the two germline ends. The CDR3, as DNA: TGTGCCAGCAGCGCTACTAGCCGCCATGAGCAGTTCTTC. The encoded protein is CASSATSRHEQFF. Full variable domain (missing parts from reference TRBV13 and TRBJ2-1): AAGVIQSPRHLIKEKRETATLKCYPIPRHDTVYWYQQGPGQDPQFLISFYEKMQSDKGSIPDRFSAQQFSDYHSELNMSSLELGDSALYFCASSATSRHEQFFGPGTRLTVL.